The next 31 T cell receptor beta chains were all read from a single sample in a study of OX40 agonist ivuxolimab in advanced cancers. Sequenced by immunoSEQ multiplex PCR; TCRdb stores in-frame clones only, minus some. The table has approximately 90,000 clones, roughly 85% seen once. Sequences were derived from CD4+ or CD8+ T cells sorted from blood, sampled in a trial of the OX40 agonist ivuxolimab. Receptor source: an adult with an advanced solid tumor such as melanoma, head and neck, liver or kidney cancer.

The chain employs TRBV28 and TRBJ2-3; the match to TRBD2 covers 9 bases. Trimming at V came to 6 bases and at J to 2 bases, leaving 6 bases not matched to a gene. Germline values: CDR1 MDHEN, CDR2 SYDVKM. The CDR3 loop spans 15 amino acids. The CDR3 coding sequence is TGTGCCAGCAGATCCGCGGGGGGGTACACAGATACGCAGTATTTT. This codes for CASRSAGGYTDTQYF.

The chain employs TRBV28 and TRBJ1-2; 10 nucleotides match TRBD1. This CDR3 region has 12 residues. V shed 9 bases, J shed 8 bases, and the junction held 6 bases outside the gene matches. The germline CDR1 and CDR2 sequences are MDHEN and SYDVKM. The CDR3 here is CASWTGGFGYTF. The CDR3 DNA follows: TGTGCCAGTTGGACAGGGGGTTTCGGCTACACCTTC.

J is TRBJ2-7 and V is TRBV5-4, with 7 bases identical to TRBD2. This CDR3 comprises 15 residues. J lost 7 bases, V lost 0 bases, and 10 bases had no gene match. CDR1 and CDR2 (germline): SGHNT, YYREEE (reference sequence). CDR3 DNA sequence: TGTGCCAGCAGCTTGGGGTTAGCGGGTTCTCGGGAGCAGTACTTC. It is translated as CASSLGLAGSREQYF.

V and J are TRBV29-1 and TRBJ2-5; D assignment may be TRBD1 or TRBD2 (6 bases each). Germline V gene sequence: CDR1 SQVTM, CDR2 ANQGSEA. V shed 5 bases and J shed 4 bases, with 14 bases lying between them. The CDR3 is 13 residues long. The CDR3 loop reads CSVPQGGGETQYF. CDR3 DNA sequence: TGCAGCGTTCCACAGGGAGGTGGAGAGACCCAGTACTTC.

The rearrangement joins TRBV11-2 to TRBJ2-3; 7 bases are shared with TRBD1. The germline V gene has CDR1 SGHAT and CDR2 FQNNGV. CDR3 size: 14 residues. The V gene end was trimmed by 5 bases and the J gene end by 3 bases; junction bases not matched to a gene: 5. The CDR3 DNA reads as TGTGCCAGCAGCCCCGGACAGGTTACAGATACGCAGTATTTT. Translating it yields CASSPGQVTDTQYF.

This chain connects TRBV7-9 to TRBJ1-6; no reliable D call. Germline CDR1 reads SEHNR; CDR2 reads FQNEAQ (reference sequence). V was trimmed by 1 base and J by 11 bases, leaving 9 bases between them. The CDR3 has 13 amino acids. For the CDR3, the DNA is TGTGCCAGCAGCTTAGAAGTTCAAACACCCCTCCACTTT. Its protein is CASSLEVQTPLHF.

The V call is TRBV28, the J call TRBJ1-2, with D perhaps TRBD1 (6 bases). Germline V CDR1 and CDR2: MDHEN, SYDVKM. The CDR3 sequence is 13 residues long. V was trimmed by 5 bases and J by 3 bases, leaving 10 bases between them. CDR3 sequence (DNA): TGTGCCAGCAGTCAGGGGTCCCACTATGGCTACACCTTC. Its protein is CASSQGSHYGYTF.

This clone showed up just once. The J gene is TRBJ2-3, the V gene TRBV19, with TRBD2 matching 15 bases. The germline V gene encodes CDR1 LNHDA and CDR2 SQIVND (reference sequence). CDR3 length: 19 amino acids. J was trimmed by 2 bases and V by 6 bases; bases with no gene match: 12. DNA of the CDR3: TGTGCCAGTAGGAAAGGGACTAGCGGGGGGCGATCTCCCACAGATACGCAGTATTTT. This codes for CASRKGTSGGRSPTDTQYF.

The chain uses TRBV10-2 and TRBJ2-3; 10 positions agree with TRBD2. The V and J ends lost 6 bases and 2 bases, in that order; junction bases with no gene match: 2. The CDR3 sequence is 14 residues long. The germline CDR1 and CDR2 sequences are WSHSY and SAAADI. CDR3 DNA sequence: TGCGCCAGCAGCCTAGCGGGGGTCACAGATACGCAGTATTTT. Its protein product is CASSLAGVTDTQYF.

This clone has just one count. The V call is TRBV18, the J call TRBJ2-2, with TRBD1 matching over 11 bases. Germline CDR1 reads KGHSH; CDR2 reads LQKENI. This CDR3 is 15 amino acids long. Losses at the gene ends were 4 bases for V and 4 bases for J; bases not matched to a gene: 2. CDR3 sequence reads: CASSLGTGGTGELFF. The DNA for the CDR3 is TGTGCCAGCTCACTCGGGACAGGGGGCACCGGGGAGCTGTTTTTT.

The CDR3 loop is CASSFRDTSTEAFF. Here the CDR3 DNA reads TGTGCCAGCAGCTTCCGGGACACGAGCACTGAAGCTTTCTTT. The V gene is TRBV7-2, the J gene TRBJ1-1; tentatively, D is TRBD1 (6 bases). The germline V gene has CDR1 SGHTA and CDR2 FQGNSA. V was trimmed by 3 bases and J by 4 bases, leaving 12 bases between them. The CDR3 is made up of 14 amino acids. The variable domain in full, completed from reference TRBV7-2 and TRBJ1-1, reads GAGVSQSPSNKVTEKGKDVELRCDPISGHTALYWYRQSLGQGLEFLIYFQGNSAPDKSGLPSDRFSAERTGGSVSTLTIQRTQQEDSAVYLCASSFRDTSTEAFFGQGTRLTVV.

The V and J genes are TRBV6-1 and TRBJ2-7; the match to TRBD2 covers 12 bases. The CDR3 length is 14 residues. The V and J ends lost 5 bases and 6 bases, in that order; junction bases with no gene match: 5. Germline CDR1 and CDR2: MNHNS and SASEGT. CDR3 sequence: CASSRTSGNAEQYF. The CDR3 nucleotides read TGTGCCAGCAGTCGGACTAGCGGGAATGCCGAGCAGTACTTC.

Details on this clone: The junction departs from the called germline gene at one end, perhaps through a read error. Here the CDR3 reads CASSPPEAGIYEQYF. The CDR3 DNA reads TGTGCCAGCTCCCCACCCGAGGCGGGAATCTACGAGCAGTACTTC. This chain connects TRBV18 to TRBJ2-7; D might be TRBD2 (6 bases). The V gene's germline CDR1 is KGHSH and CDR2 LQKENI. This CDR3 comprises 15 residues.

This clone turned up a few times. The chain employs TRBV29-1 and TRBJ1-3; TRBD1 aligns across 9 bases. CDR1 is SQVTM, CDR2 ANQGSEA, per germline. CDR3 size: 14 residues. The trim removed 6 bases at V and 0 bases at J, leaving 3 bases unmatched. CDR3 coding DNA: TGCAGCGTATCGACAGGGGGCTCTGGAAACACCATATATTTT. It yields the protein CSVSTGGSGNTIYF.

CDR3 in amino acids: CASGFAGGTYNEQFF. In nucleotides, the CDR3 is TGTGCCAGCGGCTTCGCCGGGGGGACCTACAATGAGCAGTTCTTC. V gene TRBV6-1 combines with J gene TRBJ2-1, with 7 bases fitting TRBD2. Trimming cost V 8 bases and J 2 bases; bases outside gene matches: 9. Germline assignment: CDR1 MNHNS and CDR2 SASEGT. This CDR3 has 15 residues.

The rearrangement uses TRBV19 and TRBJ2-1, with 12 bases matching TRBD2. The CDR3 is made up of 15 amino acids. Germline-derived CDR1 and CDR2 are LNHDA and SQIVND (reference sequence). J lost 8 bases, V lost 5 bases, and 7 bases had no gene match. This chain's CDR3 is CASSPRLAGAYEQFF. The CDR3 DNA reads TGTGCCAGTAGTCCAAGACTAGCGGGAGCGTATGAGCAGTTCTTC. The variable domain in full, with the rest retrieved from reference TRBV19 and TRBJ2-1, is DGGITQSPKYLFRKEGQNVTLSCEQNLNHDAMYWYRQDPGQGLRLIYYSQIVNDFQKGDIAEGYSVSREKKESFPLTVTSAQKNPTAFYLCASSPRLAGAYEQFFGPGTRLTVL.

The chain couples TRBV18 to TRBJ2-5, with D possibly being TRBD1 or TRBD2 (6 bases each). This CDR3 comprises 16 residues. Germline V gene lookup returns CDR1 KGHSH and CDR2 LQKENI. Trimming took 0 bases from V and 8 from J, leaving 19 bases between them. The CDR3 region is CASSPPAGGGGRTQYF. Here the CDR3 DNA reads TGTGCCAGCTCACCACCGGCCGGGGGCGGAGGTAGAACCCAGTACTTC.

CDR3 nucleotides: TGTGCCAGCTCATGGGACAGGGTGGTCAATCAGCCCCAGCATTTT. Translation gives CASSWDRVVNQPQHF. The chain combines TRBV18 with TRBJ1-5; 9 nucleotides match TRBD1. Germline V gene data show CDR1 as KGHSH and CDR2 as LQKENI. The CDR3 totals 15 residues. The V segment lost 5 bases and the J segment 3 bases; nucleotides outside the gene matches: 5.

The rearrangement uses TRBV27 and TRBJ2-7, with D tentatively TRBD2 (5 bases). The V and J ends lost 3 bases and 2 bases respectively, with 8 bases between them. From germline, CDR1 is MNHEY and CDR2 SMNVEV (reference sequence). There are 13 residues in the CDR3. The CDR3 DNA is TGTGCCAGCAGTTTTGAGGGCCCCTACGAGCAGTACTTC. Translation: CASSFEGPYEQYF.

The genes are TRBV27 and TRBJ1-2; 9 positions match TRBD1. V lost 6 bases to trimming and J lost 3 bases; unmatched junction nucleotides: 2. Germline V gene sequence: CDR1 MNHEY, CDR2 SMNVEV (reference sequence). The CDR3 covers 13 residues. CDR3 nucleotides: TGTGCCAGCAGAGGGACAGGGTACTATGGCTACACCTTC. This encodes CASRGTGYYGYTF.

The chain joins TRBV11-2 to TRBJ1-1; TRBD1 aligns across 7 bases. The length of the CDR3 is 16 residues. Germline loops: CDR1 SGHAT, CDR2 FQNNGV. The J segment lost 0 bases and the V segment lost 4 bases, leaving 8 bases of the junction unmatched. Written as DNA, the CDR3 is TGTGCCAGCAGCTCGGCAACCAGGGGGATGAACACTGAAGCTTTCTTT. This codes for CASSSATRGMNTEAFF. Using reference TRBV11-2 and TRBJ1-1 for the parts outside the CDR3, the full variable domain is EAGVAQSPRYKIIEKRQSVAFWCNPISGHATLYWYQQILGQGPKLLIQFQNNGVVDDSQLPKDRFSAERLKGVDSTLKIQPAKLEDSAVYLCASSSATRGMNTEAFFGQGTRLTVV.

This chain links TRBV28 with TRBJ1-5; D ambiguous. This CDR3 is built from 15 residues. In germline, CDR1 is MDHEN, CDR2 SYDVKM. Deletions cut 5 bases from V and 2 bases from J, with 13 bases between. CDR3 DNA sequence: TGTGCCAGCAGTCCATCTCACAGTGGCAATCAGCCCCAGCATTTT. Translated, it gives CASSPSHSGNQPQHF.

This rearrangement joins TRBV19 to TRBJ1-5; unclear D gene. Trimming took off 5 bases at V and 5 bases at J, with 13 bases between the two ends. In germline, CDR1 is LNHDA, CDR2 SQIVND (reference sequence). This CDR3 is built from 14 residues. The CDR3 nucleotides read TGTGCCAGTAGTCTCGCACAGAGGGATCAGCCCCAGCATTTT. It yields the protein CASSLAQRDQPQHF.

The rearrangement joins TRBV30 to TRBJ1-1; perhaps TRBD1 as D (6 bases). The CDR3 runs to 14 residues. V was cut by 2 bases and J by 3 bases, with 13 bases left in between. Germline CDR1 GTSNPN, CDR2 SVGIG (reference sequence). CDR3 sequence: CAWSPGGGYTEAFF. DNA for the CDR3: TGTGCCTGGAGTCCGGGGGGGGGCTACACTGAAGCTTTCTTT.

This chain connects TRBV7-6 to TRBJ2-7; D possibly corresponds to TRBD1 (5 bases). V lost 5 bases, J lost 0 bases, and 11 bases lay in between. Per the germline V gene, CDR1 is SGHVS and CDR2 is FNYEAQ. The CDR3 spans 14 residues. Written as DNA, the CDR3 is TGTGCCAGCAGCAGAACCGACAGCTCCTACGAGCAGTACTTC. Protein product: CASSRTDSSYEQYF.

The chain is built from TRBV18 and TRBJ1-4; 7 bases are a match to TRBD1. Germline CDR1 KGHSH, CDR2 LQKENI. This CDR3 has 15 residues. V was clipped by 3 bases and J by 3 bases; unmatched bases: 4. The CDR3 sequence: CASSPPGGANEKLFF. Here the CDR3 DNA reads TGTGCCAGCTCACCTCCAGGGGGGGCTAATGAAAAACTGTTTTTT.

This chain uses TRBV19 with TRBJ2-1; TRBD1 or TRBD2 may be the D gene (5 bases each). V was shortened by 7 bases and J by 2 bases, with 21 bases between the two germline ends. The length of the CDR3 is 17 residues. The germline V gene has CDR1 LNHDA and CDR2 SQIVND (reference sequence). The CDR3 region is CASTPPRGQTTYNEQFF. The CDR3 coding sequence is TGTGCCAGTACCCCCCCCCGGGGCCAGACAACCTACAATGAGCAGTTCTTC. Filled out from reference TRBV19 and TRBJ2-1, the complete variable domain reads DGGITQSPKYLFRKEGQNVTLSCEQNLNHDAMYWYRQDPGQGLRLIYYSQIVNDFQKGDIAEGYSVSREKKESFPLTVTSAQKNPTAFYLCASTPPRGQTTYNEQFFGPGTRLTVL.

This clone was recorded a few times. The chain has TRBV19 and TRBJ1-5; 9 nucleotides agree with TRBD1. Germline CDR1 is LNHDA and CDR2 is SQIVND (reference sequence). The V segment lost 5 bases and the J segment 4 bases; nucleotides outside the gene matches: 3. The CDR3 is 14 amino acids. CDR3 sequence reads: CASSGGQGNQPQHF. In nucleotides, the CDR3 is TGTGCCAGTAGTGGGGGACAGGGAAATCAGCCCCAGCATTTT.

This clone was observed at least ten times. Within the sample, other DNA sequences also encode this same CDR3. The gene calls are TRBV28 and TRBJ1-2; tentative D call: TRBD1 (6 bases). Trimming removed 3 bases at V and 4 bases at J, with 6 bases between. Germline V gene lookup returns CDR1 MDHEN and CDR2 SYDVKM. The CDR3 is 12 amino acids. The CDR3, as DNA: TGTGCCAGCAGTTTGACAGGCTATGGCTACACCTTC. It codes for CASSLTGYGYTF.

This clone was found once. J is TRBJ2-7 and V is TRBV28, with 8 bases matching TRBD2. V was pared by 8 bases and J by 1 base, with 13 bases of the junction left unmatched. There are 16 residues in the CDR3. Germline V lookup: CDR1 MDHEN, CDR2 SYDVKM. As DNA, the CDR3 is TGTGCCAGCGCGCGGGGGGCGCTCCCTCTGTCCTACGAGCAGTACTTC. Its protein product is CASARGALPLSYEQYF.

The chain joins TRBV10-3 to TRBJ2-3; D unresolved. The CDR3 spans 18 residues. Looked up from germline, CDR1 is ENHRY and CDR2 is SYGVKD. Trimming shortened V by 5 bases and J by 5 bases, and 26 bases separated the two germline ends. CDR3 sequence: CAISQPSVGFSRGDTQYF. The CDR3 coding sequence is TGTGCCATCAGTCAACCCTCAGTGGGCTTTTCTAGAGGAGATACGCAGTATTTT.